The table lists the clone carrying this TCR beta chain with many counts. The target antigen is unknown. The data stem from a study of blood T cells in healthy people across ages. Study-wide findings and caveats: Age showed a roughly linear inverse relationship with TCR beta diversity per million T cells. Fewer expanded clones and more diversity marked long-lived versus aged donors.

Through a sample-barcoded 5' primer and a J-beta primer mix, a second PCR was run for roughly 6 to 11 cycles. TCRdb reprocessed the 5' RACE reads with MiXCR, giving one entry per CDR3 protein. This sample has fewer than 750,000 distinct CDR3 sequences; more than 45% occur once, and the top ten carry around 23%. CDR1 is MNHNY, CDR2 SVGAGI, per germline (reference sequence). V dropped 2 bases and J dropped 8; count of bases not matched to a gene: 1. The CDR3 runs 14 residues. Extractions gave at least 6 micrograms of total RNA per sample. This clonotype was sampled from a man at least 80 years old in good health. Material for sequencing was blood. The chain couples TRBV6-6 to TRBJ2-1, with 12 positions matching TRBD2. The CDR3 region is CASSYTSGGHEQFF. CDR3 in DNA: TGTGCCAGCAGTTACACTAGCGGGGGGCATGAGCAGTTCTTC.